What follows is one T cell receptor beta chain and its context. Antigen: not known. Clones were read by immunoSEQ multiplex PCR, and TCRdb kept only the in-frame ones, dropping some. The sample holds 2 million to 2.5 million clones, around 92% seen once. This sample stems from a study of shared clonotypes between healthy human individuals. General observations from the study: Larger estimated richness was generally seen in naive subsets than in memory subsets.

Germline CDR1 SNHLY, CDR2 FYNNEI. This CDR3 contains 15 residues. V was clipped by 2 bases and J by 2 bases, with 10 bases between them. The gene calls are TRBV2 and TRBJ2-4, with D perhaps matching TRBD1 or TRBD2 (6 bases each). Sequenced: naive CD4+ T cells from PBMCs. Subset specified: CD45RA+ positively selected. This receptor was identified in a man between 18 and 29 years old in good health. Some clones in this sample may be carry-over from other donors' samples. This CDR3 reads CASSETGAPKNIQYF. CDR3 in DNA: TGTGCCAGCAGTGAAACGGGGGCGCCCAAAAACATTCAGTACTTC.